The rows below give T cell receptor beta chains drawn from one sample of a study of blood T cell repertoires in COVID-19. The protocol was immunoSEQ multiplex PCR, while the TCRdb copy is restricted to in-frame clones and leaves out a portion. The table shows more than 90,000 clones, with around 85% occurring only once. Sequences were obtained from peripheral blood. Receptors were obtained from a man in his sixties or seventies who had recovered from COVID-19. The CDR3 runs from the conserved cysteine through the conserved F or W. D genes are given only for firm matches. Rows give clone size only sometimes, using once, few, many, or a class for an expanded clone.

CASSKGQGRTQYF TGTGCCAGCAGCAAAGGACAGGGACGGACCCAGTACTTC TRBV25-1 TRBD1 NA TRBJ2-5
CATRAPGGGGTDTQYF TGTGCCACCAGAGCACCTGGGGGGGGCGGCACAGATACGCAGTATTTT TRBV24-1 NA NA TRBJ2-3
CASSQAPPRRGEKLFF TGCGCCAGCAGCCAAGCCCCCCCCCGTCGGGGTGAAAAACTGTTTTTT TRBV4-1 NA NA TRBJ1-4
CASSHQGGGYSYEQYF TGCGCCAGCAGCCACCAGGGCGGGGGGTACTCCTACGAGCAGTACTTC TRBV5-1 TRBD2 once TRBJ2-7
CASSQGQGYSPLHF TGTGCCAGCAGCCAAGGACAGGGTTATTCACCCCTCCACTTT TRBV3-1/TRBV3-2 TRBD1 NA TRBJ1-6
CATTLRLSGNTEAFF TGTGCCACCACCCTCCGGTTATCGGGGAACACTGAAGCTTTCTTT TRBV15 NA NA TRBJ1-1
CATSTTDREVTEAFF TGTGCCACCAGCACTACGGACAGGGAAGTCACTGAAGCTTTCTTT TRBV15 TRBD1 NA TRBJ1-1
CASRDIYGYTF TGTGCCAGTCGCGACATCTATGGCTACACCTTC TRBV19 NA NA TRBJ1-2
CASSPRAGAGDMNTEAFF TGTGCCAGCTCACCACGGGCGGGAGCAGGTGACATGAACACTGAAGCTTTCTTT TRBV18 NA NA TRBJ1-1
CASSYLDRVYGYTF TGTGCCAGCAGTTACCTAGACAGGGTCTATGGCTACACCTTC TRBV6-5 TRBD1 NA TRBJ1-2
CASSFRPGQGADTQYF TGTGCCAGCAGCTTCCGCCCAGGACAGGGCGCAGATACGCAGTATTTT TRBV14 TRBD1 NA TRBJ2-3
CASSPRTRSYNEQFF TGCGCCAGCAGCCCCAGGACTCGCTCCTACAATGAGCAGTTCTTC TRBV4-1 NA NA TRBJ2-1
CATSSSGYEQYF TGTGCCACCAGCAGTAGCGGCTACGAGCAGTACTTC TRBV15 NA NA TRBJ2-7
CAWKMGRGIDIQYF TGTGCCTGGAAGATGGGTCGGGGAATAGACATTCAGTACTTC TRBV30 NA NA TRBJ2-4
CASSEGTGGLGTGELFF TGTGCCAGCAGTGAAGGGACAGGGGGACTCGGAACCGGGGAGCTGTTTTTT TRBV6-4 TRBD1 NA TRBJ2-2
CASSSYTGLAGWYEQYF TGTGCCAGCAGCAGTTACACCGGACTAGCGGGCTGGTACGAGCAGTACTTC TRBV5-4 TRBD2 NA TRBJ2-7
CASSPTGYEQYF TGTGCCAGCAGCCCGACGGGCTACGAGCAGTACTTC TRBV9 NA NA TRBJ2-7
CASSQEKYSSTDTQYF TGTGCCAGCTCGCAAGAAAAGTACTCTAGCACAGATACGCAGTATTTT TRBV5-8 NA NA TRBJ2-3
CASSTNGRNTGELFF TGTGCCAGCAGTACCAACGGGAGGAACACCGGGGAGCTGTTTTTT TRBV27 NA NA TRBJ2-2
CASTTESGNTIYF TGTGCCAGCACCACTGAATCTGGAAACACCATATATTTT TRBV2 NA NA TRBJ1-3
CASSLASANEKLFF TGTGCCAGCAGTTTAGCCTCGGCTAATGAAAAACTGTTTTTT TRBV28 NA NA TRBJ1-4
CASSYSGTGLYGYTF TGTGCCAGCAGTTACTCGGGCACCGGACTCTATGGCTACACCTTC TRBV6-5 NA NA TRBJ1-2
CASSYPGTGGSYTF TGTGCCAGCAGTTACCCCGGGACAGGGGGCAGCTACACCTTC TRBV28 TRBD1 NA TRBJ1-2
CASSPGTGKPRNSNQPQHF TGTGCCAGCAGCCCCGGGACAGGGAAACCGAGGAATTCCAATCAGCCCCAGCATTTT TRBV27 TRBD1 NA TRBJ1-5
CASTPPGLNTGELFF TGCGCCAGCACCCCTCCCGGACTCAACACCGGGGAGCTGTTTTTT TRBV5-1 NA NA TRBJ2-2
CASSFLIGEGSEQFF TGTGCCAGCAGCTTTCTTATCGGGGAGGGCAGTGAGCAGTTCTTC TRBV5-4 TRBD2 NA TRBJ2-1
CASSELAGGRNEQFF TGTGCCAGCAGTGAACTAGCGGGGGGGCGGAATGAGCAGTTCTTC TRBV2 TRBD2 once TRBJ2-1
CASSLVAGTAYNEQFF TGTGCCAGCAGCTTAGTAGCGGGAACAGCATACAATGAGCAGTTCTTC TRBV7-2 TRBD2 NA TRBJ2-1
CASSYRQPNYGYTF TGTGCCAGCAGTTACCGACAGCCTAACTATGGCTACACCTTC TRBV6-5 NA NA TRBJ1-2
CASSLVDRVSSYEQYF TGCGCCAGCAGCTTAGTGGACAGGGTGAGCTCCTACGAGCAGTACTTC TRBV5-1 TRBD1 NA TRBJ2-7
CAWGRTAYHEQFF TGTGCCTGGGGAAGGACAGCGTACCATGAGCAGTTCTTC TRBV30 NA NA TRBJ2-1
CASSSRTLNEQFF TGTGCCAGCAGCTCGAGGACTCTCAATGAGCAGTTCTTC TRBV13 NA NA TRBJ2-1
CASSFSGYSYEQYF TGTGCCAGCAGCTTTAGCGGATACTCCTACGAGCAGTACTTC TRBV5-8 NA NA TRBJ2-7
CASSTYRGVSGNTIYF TGTGCCAGCAGCACGTACAGGGGGGTCTCTGGAAACACCATATATTTT TRBV7-9 TRBD1 few TRBJ1-3
CASSGDLRVVKEQYF TGTGCCAGCAGCGGAGACTTAAGAGTGGTAAAAGAGCAGTACTTC TRBV7-2 NA NA TRBJ2-7
CSVDRTSGDNEQFF TGCAGCGTGGATCGGACTAGCGGGGACAATGAGCAGTTCTTC TRBV29-1 TRBD2 few TRBJ2-1
CASSLGTSDGTDTQYF TGTGCCAGCAGCCTCGGGACTAGCGATGGAACAGATACGCAGTATTTT TRBV3-1/TRBV3-2 TRBD2 NA TRBJ2-3
CASRGTSITDTQYF TGTGCCAGCAGGGGGACTAGCATCACAGATACGCAGTATTTT TRBV2 TRBD2 NA TRBJ2-3
CASSFRDRENIQYF TGTGCCAGCAGCTTCCGGGACAGGGAAAACATTCAGTACTTC TRBV11-2 TRBD1 NA TRBJ2-4
CASSLLRSSYNSPLHF TGTGCCAGCAGTTTATTGCGTAGCTCCTATAATTCACCCCTCCACTTT TRBV6-5 NA NA TRBJ1-6
CASSLAFMREQYF TGTGCCAGCAGCTTAGCTTTCATGCGCGAGCAGTACTTC TRBV7-2 NA NA TRBJ2-7
CSVDQGADQPQHF TGCAGCGTTGATCAGGGGGCGGATCAGCCCCAGCATTTT TRBV29-1 TRBD1 NA TRBJ1-5
CASSYGSGGGQPQHF TGTGCCAGCAGTTACGGATCCGGAGGTGGTCAGCCCCAGCATTTT TRBV6-2/TRBV6-3 NA NA TRBJ1-5
CASKAQIYGYTF TGTGCCAGCAAAGCACAGATCTATGGCTACACCTTC TRBV21-1 NA NA TRBJ1-2
CASRKSSGNGYTF TGTGCCAGCAGAAAGAGCTCTGGTAATGGCTACACCTTC TRBV21-1 NA NA TRBJ1-2
CASKPRQGDRETQYF TGTGCCAGTAAGCCGAGGCAGGGGGATCGGGAGACCCAGTACTTC TRBV19 TRBD1 NA TRBJ2-5
CASSPFGGGQPQHF TGCGCCAGCAGTCCCTTCGGGGGGGGTCAGCCCCAGCATTTT TRBV5-1 NA once TRBJ1-5
CAISGTGGNSPLHF TGTGCCATCAGTGGGACAGGGGGGAATTCACCCCTCCACTTT TRBV10-3 TRBD1 NA TRBJ1-6
CASSPKPARESPYEQYF TGTGCCAGCTCACCAAAGCCGGCGCGGGAGTCCCCCTACGAGCAGTACTTC TRBV18 TRBD2 NA TRBJ2-7
CATSSMGQGSGELFF TGTGCCACCAGCAGCATGGGACAGGGCTCCGGGGAGCTGTTTTTT TRBV15 TRBD1 NA TRBJ2-2
CASSLLHGDNEQFF TGCGCCAGCAGCTTGTTGCACGGAGACAATGAGCAGTTCTTC TRBV5-1 NA NA TRBJ2-1
CATSDPTSGVGETQYF TGTGCCACCAGTGACCCGACTAGCGGAGTAGGAGAGACCCAGTACTTC TRBV24-1 TRBD2 NA TRBJ2-5
CASSPLGGYAGNTIYF TGTGCCAGCAGCCCGTTGGGGGGGTATGCTGGAAACACCATATATTTT TRBV25-1 NA NA TRBJ1-3
CAISEPGQGMVTEAFF TGTGCCATCAGTGAGCCGGGACAGGGGATGGTTACTGAAGCTTTCTTT TRBV10-3 TRBD1 NA TRBJ1-1
CATSDSRLAGGLRKQFF TGTGCCACCAGTGATTCGCGACTAGCGGGGGGGCTTAGGAAGCAGTTCTTC TRBV24-1 TRBD2 NA TRBJ2-1
CASSPGGGETQYF TGTGCCAGCTCCCCGGGGGGCGGAGAGACCCAGTACTTC TRBV11-3 NA NA TRBJ2-5
CASSSTDPTRGYTEAFF TGTGCCAGCAGCTCCACCGACCCGACTAGAGGATACACTGAAGCTTTCTTT TRBV7-9 NA NA TRBJ1-1
CASSLSGAYEQYF TGTGCCAGCAGTTTAAGCGGCGCCTACGAGCAGTACTTC TRBV27 NA NA TRBJ2-7